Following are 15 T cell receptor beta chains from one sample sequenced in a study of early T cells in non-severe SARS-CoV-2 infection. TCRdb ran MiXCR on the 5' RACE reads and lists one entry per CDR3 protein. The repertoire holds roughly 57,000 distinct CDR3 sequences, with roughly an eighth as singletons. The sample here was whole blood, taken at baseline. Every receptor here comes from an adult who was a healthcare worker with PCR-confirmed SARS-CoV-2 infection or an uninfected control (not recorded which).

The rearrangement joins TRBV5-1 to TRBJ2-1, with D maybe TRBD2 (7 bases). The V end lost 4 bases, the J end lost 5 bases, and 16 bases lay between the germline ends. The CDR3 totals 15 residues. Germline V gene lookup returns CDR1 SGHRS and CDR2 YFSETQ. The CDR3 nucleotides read TGCGCCAGCAGCCTGGGGCGGGGGCCAGACAATGAGCAGTTCTTC. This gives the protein CASSLGRGPDNEQFF.

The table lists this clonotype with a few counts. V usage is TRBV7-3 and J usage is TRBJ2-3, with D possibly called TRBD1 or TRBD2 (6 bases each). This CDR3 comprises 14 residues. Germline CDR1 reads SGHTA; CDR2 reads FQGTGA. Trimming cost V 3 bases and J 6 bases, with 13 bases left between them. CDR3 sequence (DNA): TGTGCCAGCAGCTTTTCTCTAGGGGGGGATACGCAGTATTTT. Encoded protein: CASSFSLGGDTQYF.

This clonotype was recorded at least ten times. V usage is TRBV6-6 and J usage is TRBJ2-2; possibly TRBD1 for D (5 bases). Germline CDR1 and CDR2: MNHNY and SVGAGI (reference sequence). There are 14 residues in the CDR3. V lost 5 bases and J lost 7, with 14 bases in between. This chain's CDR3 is CASSEQAGIGELFF. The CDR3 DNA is TGTGCCAGCAGTGAACAGGCAGGCATCGGGGAGCTGTTTTTT.

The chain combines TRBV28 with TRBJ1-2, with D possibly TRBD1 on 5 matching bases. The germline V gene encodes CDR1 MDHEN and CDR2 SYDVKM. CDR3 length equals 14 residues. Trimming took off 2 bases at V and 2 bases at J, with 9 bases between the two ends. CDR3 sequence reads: CASSLGGANYGYTF. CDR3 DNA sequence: TGTGCCAGCAGTTTAGGTGGGGCGAACTATGGCTACACCTTC.

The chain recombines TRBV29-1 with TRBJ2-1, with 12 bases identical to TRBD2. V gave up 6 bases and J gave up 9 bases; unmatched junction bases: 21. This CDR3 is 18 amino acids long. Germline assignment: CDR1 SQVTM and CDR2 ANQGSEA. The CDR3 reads CSVRDRGRRLAGDGEQFF. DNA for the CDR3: TGCAGCGTGAGGGACAGGGGCCGGAGACTAGCGGGAGACGGTGAGCAGTTCTTC.

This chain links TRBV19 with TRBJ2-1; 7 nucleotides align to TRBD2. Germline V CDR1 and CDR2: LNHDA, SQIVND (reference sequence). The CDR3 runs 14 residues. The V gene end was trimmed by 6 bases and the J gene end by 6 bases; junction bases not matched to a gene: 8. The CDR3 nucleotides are TGTGCCAGTAGCCCTACGGGGGGATCCAATGAGCAGTTCTTC. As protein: CASSPTGGSNEQFF.

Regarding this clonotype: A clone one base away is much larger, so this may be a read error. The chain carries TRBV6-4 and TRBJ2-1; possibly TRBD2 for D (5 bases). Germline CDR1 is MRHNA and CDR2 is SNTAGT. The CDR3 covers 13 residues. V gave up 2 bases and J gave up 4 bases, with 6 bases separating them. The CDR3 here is CASSDREYNEQFF. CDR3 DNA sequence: TGTGCCAGCAGTGACCGGGAATACAATGAGCAGTTCTTC.

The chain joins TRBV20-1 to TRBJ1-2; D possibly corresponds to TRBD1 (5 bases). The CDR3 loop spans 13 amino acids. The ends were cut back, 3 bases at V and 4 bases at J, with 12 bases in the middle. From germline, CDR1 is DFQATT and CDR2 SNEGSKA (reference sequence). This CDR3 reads CSASPTVGYGYTF. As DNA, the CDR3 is TGCAGTGCTAGCCCGACAGTAGGCTATGGCTACACCTTC.

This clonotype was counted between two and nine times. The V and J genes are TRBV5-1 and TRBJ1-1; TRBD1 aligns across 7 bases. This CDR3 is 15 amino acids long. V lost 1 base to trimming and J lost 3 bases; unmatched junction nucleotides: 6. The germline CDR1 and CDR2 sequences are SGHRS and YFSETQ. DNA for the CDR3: TGCGCCAGCAGCTTGACAGGGGCCCTGGACACTGAAGCTTTCTTT. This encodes CASSLTGALDTEAFF.

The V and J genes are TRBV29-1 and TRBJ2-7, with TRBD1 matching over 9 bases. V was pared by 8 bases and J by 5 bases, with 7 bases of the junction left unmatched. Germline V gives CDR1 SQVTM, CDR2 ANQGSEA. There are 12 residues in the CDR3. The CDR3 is CSIRQGDDEQYF. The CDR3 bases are TGCAGCATTAGACAGGGGGACGACGAGCAGTACTTC.

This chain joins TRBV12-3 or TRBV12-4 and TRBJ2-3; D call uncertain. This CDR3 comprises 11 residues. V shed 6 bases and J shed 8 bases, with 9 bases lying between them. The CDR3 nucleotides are TGTGCCAGCAGCCCACGGGTTACGCAGTATTTT. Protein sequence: CASSPRVTQYF.

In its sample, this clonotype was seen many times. CDR3 residues: CASSFTTGYTF. The CDR3 DNA reads TGTGCCAGCAGTTTTACGACTGGCTACACCTTC. V is TRBV12-3 or TRBV12-4 and J is TRBJ1-2; D ambiguous. CDR3 length equals 11 residues. The V end lost 3 bases, the J end lost 7 bases, and 6 bases lay between the germline ends.

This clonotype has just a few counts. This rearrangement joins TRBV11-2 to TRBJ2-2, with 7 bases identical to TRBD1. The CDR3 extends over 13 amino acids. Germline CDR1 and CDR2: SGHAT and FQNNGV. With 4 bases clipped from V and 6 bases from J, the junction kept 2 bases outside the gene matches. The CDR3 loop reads CASSYDRAGELFF. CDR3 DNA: TGTGCCAGCAGCTATGACAGGGCCGGGGAGCTGTTTTTT.

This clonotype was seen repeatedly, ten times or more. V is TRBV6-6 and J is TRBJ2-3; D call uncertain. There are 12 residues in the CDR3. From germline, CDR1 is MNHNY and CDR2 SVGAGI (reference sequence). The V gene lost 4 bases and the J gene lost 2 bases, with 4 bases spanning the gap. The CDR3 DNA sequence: TGTGCCAGCAGTTCCCTCACAGATACGCAGTATTTT. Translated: CASSSLTDTQYF.

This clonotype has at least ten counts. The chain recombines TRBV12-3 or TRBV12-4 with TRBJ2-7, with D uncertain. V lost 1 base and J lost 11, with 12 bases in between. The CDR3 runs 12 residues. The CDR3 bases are TGTGCCAGCAGTTTAGGACACGAGCATAAGTACTTC. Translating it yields CASSLGHEHKYF.